This TCR beta chain was profiled in a study of blood T cell dynamics during melanoma immunotherapy. Findings and caveats of the study: Whether repertoire-driving clones were melanoma-specific could not be determined.

The germline gives CDR1 SGHVS, CDR2 FNYEAQ. The CDR3 runs 11 residues. Trimming left V 6 bases short and J 7 bases short, with 7 bases between. The data were produced by immunoSEQ multiplex PCR, yet TCRdb's version contains in-frame clones alone and is incomplete. The table shows some 20,000 clones, with just under 90% occurring only once. Documented time point: pre-treatment baseline. For this clone: What it binds is unknown.

The sequence was obtained from a human donor with melanoma. This chain joins TRBV7-6 and TRBJ2-1, with unresolved D. This material consisted of blood, taken from a patient treated with checkpoint blockade. CDR3 sequence reads: CASRRDNEQFF. In DNA, the CDR3 is TGTGCCAGCAGGCGAGATAATGAGCAGTTCTTC.